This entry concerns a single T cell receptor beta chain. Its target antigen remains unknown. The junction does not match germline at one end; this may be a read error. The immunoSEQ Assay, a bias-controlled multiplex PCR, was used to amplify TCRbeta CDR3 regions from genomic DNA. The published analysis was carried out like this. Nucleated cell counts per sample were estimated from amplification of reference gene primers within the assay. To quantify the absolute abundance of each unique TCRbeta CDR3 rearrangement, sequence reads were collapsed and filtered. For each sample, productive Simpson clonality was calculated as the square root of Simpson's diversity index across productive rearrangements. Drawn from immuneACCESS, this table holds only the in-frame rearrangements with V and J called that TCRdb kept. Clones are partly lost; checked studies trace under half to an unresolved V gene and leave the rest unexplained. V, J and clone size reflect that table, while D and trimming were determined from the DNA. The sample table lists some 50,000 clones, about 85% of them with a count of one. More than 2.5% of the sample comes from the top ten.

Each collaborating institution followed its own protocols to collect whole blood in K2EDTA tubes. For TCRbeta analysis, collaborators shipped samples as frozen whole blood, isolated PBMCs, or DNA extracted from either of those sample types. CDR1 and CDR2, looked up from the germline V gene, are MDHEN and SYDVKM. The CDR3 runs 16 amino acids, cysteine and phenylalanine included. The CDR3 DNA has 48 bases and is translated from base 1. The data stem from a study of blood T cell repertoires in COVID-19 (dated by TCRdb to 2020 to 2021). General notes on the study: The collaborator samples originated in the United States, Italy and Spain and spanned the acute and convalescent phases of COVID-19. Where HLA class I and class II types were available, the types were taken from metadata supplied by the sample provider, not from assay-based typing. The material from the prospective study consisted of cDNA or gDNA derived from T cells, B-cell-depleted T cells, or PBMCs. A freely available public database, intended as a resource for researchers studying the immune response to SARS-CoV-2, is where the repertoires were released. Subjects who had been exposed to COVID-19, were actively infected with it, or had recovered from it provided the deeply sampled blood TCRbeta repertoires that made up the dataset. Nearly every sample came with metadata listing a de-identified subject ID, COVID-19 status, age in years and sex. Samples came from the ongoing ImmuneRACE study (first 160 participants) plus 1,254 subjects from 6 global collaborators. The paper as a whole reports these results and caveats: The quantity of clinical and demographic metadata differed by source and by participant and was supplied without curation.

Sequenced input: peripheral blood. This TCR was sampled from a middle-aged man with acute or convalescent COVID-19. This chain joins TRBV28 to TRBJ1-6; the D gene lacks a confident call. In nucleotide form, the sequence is TGTGCAAGCAGTTTCCCAGAAAACCCGGGTAATTCACCCCTCCACTTT. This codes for CASSFPENPGNSPLHF.